This TCR beta chain derives from a study of blood T cell repertoires in COVID-19. Across the whole study: Sources were T cells, B-cell-depleted T cells, or PBMCs; the material itself was cDNA or gDNA.

The CDR3 has 14 residues. Germline CDR1 and CDR2: LGHDT and YNNKEL (reference sequence). V lost 5 bases and J 3 bases, leaving 10 bases between the germline ends. The table lists this clone with a count of one. Participants' own reports of clinical history determined their cohort assignment. Original data processing: Quantification of nucleated cells was approximated via reference gene primer amplification. Method: immunoSEQ multiplex PCR; TCRdb's copy keeps in-frame clones and lacks some. The V and J calls and clone size were taken over from that table, and D and trimming were inferred from the DNA. The repertoire includes around 160,000 clones, more than 65% of them detected once, and approximately 11% sits in the top ten.

The TCR was taken from a man aged 45-65 years who had recovered from COVID-19. Sequencing was done on a sample of PBMCs or T cells enriched from blood (not recorded which). This chain links TRBV3-1 (or the pseudogene TRBV3-2) with TRBJ1-4; no reliable D call. CDR3 coding DNA: TGTGCCAGCAGCACACCCGCGGCTAATGAAAAACTGTTTTTT. Amino acid sequence: CASSTPAANEKLFF.